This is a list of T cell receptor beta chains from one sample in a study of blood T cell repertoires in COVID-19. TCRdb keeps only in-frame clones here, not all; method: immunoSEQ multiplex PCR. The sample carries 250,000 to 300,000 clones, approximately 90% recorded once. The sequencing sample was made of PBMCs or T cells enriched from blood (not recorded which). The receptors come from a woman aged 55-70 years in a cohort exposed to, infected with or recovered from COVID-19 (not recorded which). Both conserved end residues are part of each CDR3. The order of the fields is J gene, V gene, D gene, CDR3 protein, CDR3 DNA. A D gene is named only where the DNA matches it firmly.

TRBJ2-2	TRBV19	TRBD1	CASRLLRQGDTGELFF	TGTGCCAGTAGACTTCTTCGACAGGGGGACACCGGGGAGCTGTTTTTT
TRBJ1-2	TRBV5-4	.	CASSLDDGGSYGYTF	TGTGCCAGCAGCTTGGACGACGGAGGCAGCTATGGCTACACCTTC
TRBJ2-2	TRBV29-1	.	CSVDQTGELFF	TGCAGCGTTGATCAGACCGGGGAGCTGTTTTTT
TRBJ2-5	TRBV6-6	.	CASSYSSGADQETQYF	TGTGCCAGCAGTTACTCGAGCGGAGCGGATCAAGAGACCCAGTACTTC
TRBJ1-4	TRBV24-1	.	CATSGGQVGEKLFF	TGTGCCACCAGTGGGGGACAAGTGGGTGAAAAACTGTTTTTT
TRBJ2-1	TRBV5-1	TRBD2	CASNPGTSGSQEQFF	TGCGCCAGCAATCCCGGGACTAGCGGGAGTCAGGAGCAGTTCTTC
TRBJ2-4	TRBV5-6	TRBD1	CASSQLPGQDFIAKNIQYF	TGTGCCAGCAGCCAACTCCCTGGACAGGATTTCATAGCCAAAAACATTCAGTACTTC
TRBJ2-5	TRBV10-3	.	CAISESSQKETQYF	TGTGCCATCAGTGAGTCGTCCCAGAAAGAGACCCAGTACTTC
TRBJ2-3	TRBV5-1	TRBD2	CASSLASGLARDTQYF	TGCGCCAGCAGCTTGGCCTCGGGACTAGCGAGAGATACGCAGTATTTT
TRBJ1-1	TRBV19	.	CASSTPGQNTEAFF	TGTGCCAGTAGTACGCCGGGACAGAACACTGAAGCTTTCTTT